This T cell receptor beta chain emerged from a study of beta chain features in type 1 diabetes. Study findings and constraints: The study found moderately but significantly shorter TCRB CDR3s in all four CD4+ subsets of Type 1 diabetes patients.

The investigators reverse transcribed all of the isolated RNA, so they sequenced expressed TCRB transcripts. TCRdb keeps only in-frame clones here, not all; method: immunoSEQ multiplex PCR. This table has 250,000 to 300,000 clones, 13% to 15% appearing once. The V end lost 7 bases, the J end lost 6 bases, and 21 bases lay between the germline ends. Germline CDR1 reads MNHNY; CDR2 reads SVGAGI (reference sequence). The CDR3 spans 16 residues. In the case of this clone: Its cognate antigen is unknown.

This receptor was identified in a man aged 25 to 45 with type 1 diabetes. The sample was naive CD4+ T cells from blood. The genes are TRBV6-6 and TRBJ2-2; TRBD1 is a possible D gene (6 bases). In DNA form, the CDR3 reads TGTGCCAGCAAGGGCAGGGGCCTATACGGTTCCGGGGAGCTGTTTTTT. This encodes CASKGRGLYGSGELFF.